This TCR beta chain appears in the sequencing data of a study of immune evolution from preneoplasia to lung adenocarcinoma. Study-wide background: HLA loss of heterozygosity: roughly 6.4% AIS, about 15% MIA, around 35% ADC, none AAH. Findings and limits, study-wide: Later-stage lesions appeared to have more T cells, more diversity, less clonality.

Resections took place in Japan or China from 2014 to 2017. After pathologic assessment, macro-dissection selected premalignant or tumor cells for extraction. Notes on this clone: What it binds is not known.

From germline, CDR1 is MDHEN and CDR2 SYDVKM. Trimming shortened V by 6 bases and J by 11 bases, and 17 bases separated the two germline ends. This CDR3 is built from 13 residues. Measured with immunoSEQ multiplex PCR; TCRdb has only the in-frame clones, and not every one. Of roughly 4,200 clones listed, approximately 85% are singletons. The sequenced sample was FFPE invasive lung adenocarcinoma tissue. The chain joins TRBV28 to TRBJ1-5; TRBD1 might be the D (5 bases). The clonotype was recovered from a person aged 35 to 59 with lung adenocarcinoma. Some clones in this sample may be carry-over from other donors' samples. The CDR3 here is CASRQPGRPSQHF. The CDR3 DNA reads TGTGCCAGCAGACAGCCGGGACGGCCTTCCCAGCATTTT.